Following are 8 T cell receptor beta chains from one sample sequenced in a study of shared clonotypes between healthy human individuals. Some clones are missing from TCRdb's copy, which holds only in-frame ones; the method was immunoSEQ multiplex PCR. The sample includes about half a million clones, 81% of them seen just once. The sequencing input was PBMCs. Receptors originate from a woman in her forties in good health. Some clones in this sample may be carry-over from other donors' samples.

The V and J genes are TRBV18 and TRBJ2-5; 7 bases map to TRBD2. CDR3 length: 14 residues. In germline, CDR1 is KGHSH, CDR2 LQKENI. Germline trimming cut 2 bases from V and 5 bases from J; bases unmatched to any gene: 5. CDR3 protein: CASSPGASGETQYF. The CDR3 DNA follows: TGTGCCAGCTCACCAGGGGCTAGCGGTGAGACCCAGTACTTC.

This chain links TRBV11-2 with TRBJ2-2; a weak D match, TRBD2 (6 bases). Germline CDR1 is SGHAT and CDR2 is FQNNGV. The CDR3 extends over 18 amino acids. The V and J ends lost 1 base and 5 bases respectively, with 20 bases between them. CDR3 sequence: CASSLGAWTGGGTGELFF. CDR3 coding DNA: TGTGCCAGCAGCTTAGGGGCTTGGACCGGGGGTGGTACCGGGGAGCTGTTTTTT.

In the case of this clone: Germline is not matched at one junction end, which may reflect a read error. This rearrangement joins TRBV15 to TRBJ2-2; TRBD2 matches 11 bases. This CDR3 contains 16 residues. Germline V gene lookup returns CDR1 LNHNV and CDR2 YYDKDF (reference sequence). This CDR3 reads CVTSIVAGGGTGELFF. CDR3 in DNA: TGTGTCACCAGCATCGTAGCGGGAGGGGGAACCGGGGAGCTGTTTTTT.

This clone occurred a few times. CDR3 sequence (DNA): TGCGCCAGCAGCTTGGGCGGTAGGGCATTTGAAAAACTGTTTTTT. The encoded protein is CASSLGGRAFEKLFF. The V call is TRBV5-1, the J call TRBJ1-4, with D unclear. V lost 0 bases, J lost 7 bases, and 13 bases lay in between. Germline V gives CDR1 SGHRS, CDR2 YFSETQ. The CDR3 consists of 15 residues.

The V and J genes are TRBV15 and TRBJ2-1; D is perhaps TRBD1 or TRBD2 (5 bases each). Germline CDR1 LNHNV, CDR2 YYDKDF (reference sequence). Trimming left V 0 bases short and J 5 bases short, with 8 bases between. The CDR3 loop spans 14 amino acids. The CDR3 nucleotides are TGTGCCACCAGCAGAGACCGGGACCACAATGAGCAGTTCTTC. Protein product: CATSRDRDHNEQFF.

For the CDR3, the DNA is TGCGCCAGCAGCCAAGCAGGTTACTCTGGAAACACCATATATTTT. Protein: CASSQAGYSGNTIYF. The chain uses TRBV4-1 and TRBJ1-3; D gene uncertain. The CDR3 runs 15 residues. V shed 1 base and J shed 0 bases, with 7 bases lying between them. Germline lookup yields CDR1 MGHRA and CDR2 YSYEKL.

This clone occurred a few times. The chain recombines TRBV5-1 with TRBJ2-3; TRBD1 agrees at 7 bases. The CDR3 runs 14 residues. CDR1 SGHRS and CDR2 YFSETQ come from the germline V gene. With V trimmed by 5 bases and J by 2 bases, 5 bases remained unmatched. The CDR3 loop is CASRQDRVTDTQYF. CDR3 DNA: TGCGCCAGCAGGCAAGACAGGGTCACAGATACGCAGTATTTT.

This clone was found once. The rearrangement joins TRBV6-5 to TRBJ2-7, with 10 positions matching TRBD1. Germline CDR1 reads MNHEY; CDR2 reads SVGAGI. There are 15 residues in the CDR3. The junction had 5 bases not matched to a gene; V was cut back by 6 bases and J by 0 bases. The CDR3 DNA reads as TGTGCCAGCAGGTCGGGACAGGGGAGCTCCTACGAGCAGTACTTC. Protein sequence: CASRSGQGSSYEQYF.